This TCR beta chain was sequenced for a study of blood T cells in healthy people across ages. Study-wide findings and caveats: The study found TCR beta diversity correlated strongly with naive T cell percentage. Long-lived donors carried more naive CD4+ cells and greater diversity than aged donors.

The people who gave samples were healthy Caucasians from Russia, aged roughly 6 to 100. Primers used in a second PCR of roughly 6 to 11 cycles were a sample-barcoded 5' primer and a J-beta primer mix. Carrying 12 random nucleotides, a template-switch adaptor labeled each individual cDNA molecule. TCRdb processed the 5' RACE reads anew with MiXCR; each CDR3 protein has one entry. This sample yields hundreds of thousands of distinct CDR3 sequences, of which 35% to 60% are seen a single time; less than 20% belongs to the top ten. Germline lookup yields CDR1 MNHEY and CDR2 SVGEGT. The CDR3 contains 13 residues. Trimming removed 8 bases from V and 9 bases from J, with 17 bases in between. Comments on this clonotype: Its matching antigen is unknown.

The sequence was obtained from a man older than 75 in good health. The sample taken for sequencing was blood. V and J are TRBV6-2 or TRBV6-3 and TRBJ2-1; weak D call: TRBD2 (6 bases). The CDR3 protein is CASHDYLEGEQFF. CDR3 DNA sequence: TGTGCCAGCCACGACTATTTGGAGGGTGAGCAGTTCTTC.